The 2 T cell receptor beta chains below were found in one sample sequenced in a study of cytomegalovirus exposure and HLA in healthy donors (dated by TCRdb to about 2017). Library preparation was by the immunoSEQ multiplex PCR assay. For the multiplex PCR, a mixture combining 60 forward primers for TCR Vbeta segments and 13 reverse primers for TCR Jbeta segments was used. In TCRdb, the immuneACCESS table is reduced to in-frame sequences with V and J assigned. These tables do not hold every clone; where another copy was compared, an unresolved V gene accounts for under half, and the others remain unexplained. The sample table lists about 54,000 clones, 75% to 80% of them with a count of one. The top ten constitute less than 1.5% of the sample. Sequenced input: PBMCs. These receptors originate from a female donor in good health and CMV-seronegative.

This clone was seen just once. The CDR3 DNA reads TGTGCCAGCAGTTACTCAGGACTCGAGCAGTACTTC. Its protein product is CASSYSGLEQYF. V gene TRBV6-5 combines with J gene TRBJ2-7; D may be TRBD2 (5 bases). The germline V gene has CDR1 MNHEY and CDR2 SVGAGI. The CDR3 has 12 residues. Between the trimmed V and J ends, which lost 0 bases and 6 bases, there was a span of 6 bases.

V and J are TRBV6-5 and TRBJ1-6; no reliable D call. The germline gives CDR1 MNHEY, CDR2 SVGAGI. Deletions cut 4 bases from V and 6 bases from J, with 10 bases between. This CDR3 is built from 14 residues. The CDR3 protein is CASSSGLSNSPLHF. CDR3 nucleotides: TGTGCCAGCAGTTCTGGACTGAGTAATTCACCCCTCCACTTT.